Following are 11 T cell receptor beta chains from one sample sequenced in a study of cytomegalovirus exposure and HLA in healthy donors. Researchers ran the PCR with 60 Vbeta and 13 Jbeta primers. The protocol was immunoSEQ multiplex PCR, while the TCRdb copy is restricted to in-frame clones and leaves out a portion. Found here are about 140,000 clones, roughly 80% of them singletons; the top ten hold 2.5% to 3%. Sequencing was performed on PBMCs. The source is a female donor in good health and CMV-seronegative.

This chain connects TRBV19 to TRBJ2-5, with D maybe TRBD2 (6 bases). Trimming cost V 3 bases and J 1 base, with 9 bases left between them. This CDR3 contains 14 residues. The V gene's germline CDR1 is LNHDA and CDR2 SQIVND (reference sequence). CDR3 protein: CASSIRLVQETQYF. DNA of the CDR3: TGTGCCAGTAGTATCCGACTAGTCCAAGAGACCCAGTACTTC.

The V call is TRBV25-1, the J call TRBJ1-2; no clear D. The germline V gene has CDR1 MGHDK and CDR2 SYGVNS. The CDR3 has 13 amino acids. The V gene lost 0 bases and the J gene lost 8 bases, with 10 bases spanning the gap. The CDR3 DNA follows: TGTGCCAGCAGTGAATATATCGCGAGGGGCTACACCTTC. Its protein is CASSEYIARGYTF.

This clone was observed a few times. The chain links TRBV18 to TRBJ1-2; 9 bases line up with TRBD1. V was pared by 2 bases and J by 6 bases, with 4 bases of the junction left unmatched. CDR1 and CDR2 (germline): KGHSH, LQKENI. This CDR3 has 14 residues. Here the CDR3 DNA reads TGTGCCAGCTCACCAAATGACAGGGGGAATGGCTACACCTTC. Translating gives CASSPNDRGNGYTF.

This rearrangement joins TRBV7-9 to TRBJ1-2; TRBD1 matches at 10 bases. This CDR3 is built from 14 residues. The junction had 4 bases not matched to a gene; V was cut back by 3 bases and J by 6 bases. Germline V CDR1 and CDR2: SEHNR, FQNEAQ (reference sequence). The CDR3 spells CASSFGTGVDGYTF. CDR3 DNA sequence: TGTGCCAGCAGCTTTGGGACAGGGGTTGATGGCTACACCTTC.

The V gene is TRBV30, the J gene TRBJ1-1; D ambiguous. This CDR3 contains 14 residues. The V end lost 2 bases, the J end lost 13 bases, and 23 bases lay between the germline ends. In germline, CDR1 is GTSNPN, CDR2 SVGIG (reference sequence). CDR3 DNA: TGTGCCTGGAGTCGGGGAAGGAGTTCGCGCGAGGGTTTCTTT. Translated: CAWSRGRSSREGFF.

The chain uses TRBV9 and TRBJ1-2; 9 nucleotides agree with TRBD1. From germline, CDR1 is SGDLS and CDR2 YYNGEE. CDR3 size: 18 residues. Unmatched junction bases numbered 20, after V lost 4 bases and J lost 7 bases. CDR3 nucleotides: TGTGCCAGCAGCCACGACTACAGGGGGCGTAAGGATGGGGGTGGCTACACCTTC. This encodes CASSHDYRGRKDGGGYTF.

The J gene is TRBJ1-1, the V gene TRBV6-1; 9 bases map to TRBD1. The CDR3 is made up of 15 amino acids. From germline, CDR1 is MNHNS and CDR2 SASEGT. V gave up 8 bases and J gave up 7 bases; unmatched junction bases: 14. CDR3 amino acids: CASPGQGPAGLEAFF. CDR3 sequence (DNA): TGTGCCAGCCCTGGACAGGGGCCGGCAGGCCTTGAAGCTTTCTTT.

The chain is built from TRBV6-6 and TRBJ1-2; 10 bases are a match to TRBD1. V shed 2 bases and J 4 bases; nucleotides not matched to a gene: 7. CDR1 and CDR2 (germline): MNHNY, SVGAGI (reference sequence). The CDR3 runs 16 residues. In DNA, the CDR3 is TGTGCCAGCAGTTACGGGACAGGGGCCGGTACCTATGGCTACACCTTC. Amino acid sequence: CASSYGTGAGTYGYTF.

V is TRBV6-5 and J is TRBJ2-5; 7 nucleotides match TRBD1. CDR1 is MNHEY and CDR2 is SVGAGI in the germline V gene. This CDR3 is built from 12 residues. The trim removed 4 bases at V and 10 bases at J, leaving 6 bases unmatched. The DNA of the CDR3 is TGTGCCAGCAGTTCCACAGGGGTGGTCCAGTACTTC. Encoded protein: CASSSTGVVQYF.

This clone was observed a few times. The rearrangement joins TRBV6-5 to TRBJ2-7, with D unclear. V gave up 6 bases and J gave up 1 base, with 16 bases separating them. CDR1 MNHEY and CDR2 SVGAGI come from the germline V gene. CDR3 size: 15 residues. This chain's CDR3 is CASSKRNHQSYEQYF. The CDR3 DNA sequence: TGTGCCAGCAGCAAGCGCAATCACCAATCCTACGAGCAGTACTTC.

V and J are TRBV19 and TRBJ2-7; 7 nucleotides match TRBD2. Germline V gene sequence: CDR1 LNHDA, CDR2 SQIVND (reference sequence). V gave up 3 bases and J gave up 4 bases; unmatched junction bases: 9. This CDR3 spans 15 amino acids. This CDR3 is CASSIGGESSYEQYF. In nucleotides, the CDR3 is TGTGCCAGTAGTATTGGGGGGGAGTCCAGTTACGAGCAGTACTTC.